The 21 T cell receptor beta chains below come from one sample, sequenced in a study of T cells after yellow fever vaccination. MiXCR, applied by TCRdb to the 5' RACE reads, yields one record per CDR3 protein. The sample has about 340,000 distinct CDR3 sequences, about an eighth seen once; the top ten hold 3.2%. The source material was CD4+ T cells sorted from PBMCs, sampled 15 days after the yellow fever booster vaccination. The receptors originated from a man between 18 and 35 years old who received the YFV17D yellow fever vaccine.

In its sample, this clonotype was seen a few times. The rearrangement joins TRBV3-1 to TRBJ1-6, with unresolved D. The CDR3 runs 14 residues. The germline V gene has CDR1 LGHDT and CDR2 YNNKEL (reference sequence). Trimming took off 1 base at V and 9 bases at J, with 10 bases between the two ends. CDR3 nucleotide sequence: TGTGCCAGCAGCCAAGGGGTGGTTCGTTCACCCCTCCACTTT. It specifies CASSQGVVRSPLHF.

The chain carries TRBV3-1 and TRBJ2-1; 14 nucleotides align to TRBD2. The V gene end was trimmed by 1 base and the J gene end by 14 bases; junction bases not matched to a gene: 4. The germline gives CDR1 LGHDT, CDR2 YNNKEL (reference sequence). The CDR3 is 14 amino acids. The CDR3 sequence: CASSQGLAGGPEFF. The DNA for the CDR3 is TGTGCCAGCAGCCAAGGACTAGCGGGGGGGCCAGAGTTCTTC.

The CDR3 loop reads CASREMGHGELFF. CDR3 DNA sequence: TGTGCCAGCAGGGAAATGGGACACGGGGAGCTGTTTTTT. The rearrangement joins TRBV25-1 to TRBJ2-2; D possibly corresponds to TRBD1 (6 bases). Trimming took off 6 bases at V and 7 bases at J, with 12 bases between the two ends. The CDR3 is made up of 13 amino acids. Germline-derived CDR1 and CDR2 are MGHDK and SYGVNS.

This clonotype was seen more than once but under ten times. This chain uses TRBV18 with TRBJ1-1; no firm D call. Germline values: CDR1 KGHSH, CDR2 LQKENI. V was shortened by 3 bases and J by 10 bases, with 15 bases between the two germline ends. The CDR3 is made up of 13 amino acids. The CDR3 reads CASSPPHGDTAFF. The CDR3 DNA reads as TGTGCCAGCTCACCCCCACACGGGGATACAGCTTTCTTT.

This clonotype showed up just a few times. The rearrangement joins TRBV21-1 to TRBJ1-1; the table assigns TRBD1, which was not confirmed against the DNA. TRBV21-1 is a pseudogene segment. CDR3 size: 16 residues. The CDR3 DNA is TGTGCCAGCAGCCCAAAGATCACAGGGAGACTAACTGAAGCTTTCTTT. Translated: CASSPKITGRLTEAFF.

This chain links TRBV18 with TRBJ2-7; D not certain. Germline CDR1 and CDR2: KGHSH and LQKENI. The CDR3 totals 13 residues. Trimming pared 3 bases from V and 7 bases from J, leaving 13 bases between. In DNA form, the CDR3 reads TGTGCCAGCTCACCCCGGCAGCAGGAGGAGCAGTACTTC. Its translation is CASSPRQQEEQYF. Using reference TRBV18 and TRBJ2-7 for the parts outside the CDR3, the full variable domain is NAGVMQNPRHLVRRRGQEARLRCSPMKGHSHVYWYRQLPEEGLKFMVYLQKENIIDESGMPKERFSAEFPKEGPSILRIQQVVRGDSAAYFCASSPRQQEEQYFGPGTRLTVT.

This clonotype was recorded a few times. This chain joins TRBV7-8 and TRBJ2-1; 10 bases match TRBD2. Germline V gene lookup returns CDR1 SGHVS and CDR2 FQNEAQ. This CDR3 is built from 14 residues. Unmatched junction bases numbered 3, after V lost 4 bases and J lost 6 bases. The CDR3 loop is CASSSSGGGNEQFF. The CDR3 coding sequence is TGTGCCAGCAGCTCTAGCGGGGGTGGCAATGAGCAGTTCTTC.

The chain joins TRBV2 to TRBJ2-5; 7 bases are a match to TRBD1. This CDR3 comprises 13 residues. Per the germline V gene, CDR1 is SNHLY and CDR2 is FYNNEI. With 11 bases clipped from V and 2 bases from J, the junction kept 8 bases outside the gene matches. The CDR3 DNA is TGTGCCTTCTCGAGGGGGCTTCAAGAGACCCAGTACTTC. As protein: CAFSRGLQETQYF.

The CDR3 sequence: CASSFFGGSGANVLTF. In nucleotides, the CDR3 is TGTGCCAGCAGCTTCTTCGGGGGCTCTGGGGCCAACGTCCTGACTTTC. This chain links TRBV7-2 with TRBJ2-6; possible D gene TRBD2, 6 bases. Per germline, CDR1 SGHTA and CDR2 FQGNSA. The CDR3 covers 16 residues. The V and J ends lost 3 bases and 0 bases respectively, with 9 bases between them.

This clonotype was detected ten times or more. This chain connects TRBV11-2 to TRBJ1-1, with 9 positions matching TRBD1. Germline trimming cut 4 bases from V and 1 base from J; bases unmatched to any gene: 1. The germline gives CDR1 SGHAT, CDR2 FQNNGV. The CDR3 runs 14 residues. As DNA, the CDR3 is TGTGCCAGCAGCTCGGGACAGGGGAACACTGAAGCTTTCTTT. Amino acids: CASSSGQGNTEAFF.

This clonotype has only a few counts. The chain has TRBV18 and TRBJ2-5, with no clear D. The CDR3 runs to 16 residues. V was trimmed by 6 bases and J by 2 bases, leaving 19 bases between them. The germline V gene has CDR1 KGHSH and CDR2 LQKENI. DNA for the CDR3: TGTGCCAGCTCGCCAACCCTCACGCTGGTTCAAGAGACCCAGTACTTC. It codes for CASSPTLTLVQETQYF.

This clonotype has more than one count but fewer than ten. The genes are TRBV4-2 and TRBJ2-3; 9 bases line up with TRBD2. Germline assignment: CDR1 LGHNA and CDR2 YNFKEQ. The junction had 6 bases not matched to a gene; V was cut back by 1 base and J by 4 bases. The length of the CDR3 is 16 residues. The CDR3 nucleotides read TGTGCCAGCAGCCAAGCAGGCGGGGGGGCCGCAGATACGCAGTATTTT. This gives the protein CASSQAGGGAADTQYF.

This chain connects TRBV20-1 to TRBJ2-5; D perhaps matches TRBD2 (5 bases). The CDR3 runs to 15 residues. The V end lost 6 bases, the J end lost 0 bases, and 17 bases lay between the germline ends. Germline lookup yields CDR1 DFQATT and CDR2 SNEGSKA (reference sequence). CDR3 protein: CSALPQRKDQETQYF. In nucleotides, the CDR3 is TGCAGTGCCTTACCCCAGCGGAAGGACCAAGAGACCCAGTACTTC.

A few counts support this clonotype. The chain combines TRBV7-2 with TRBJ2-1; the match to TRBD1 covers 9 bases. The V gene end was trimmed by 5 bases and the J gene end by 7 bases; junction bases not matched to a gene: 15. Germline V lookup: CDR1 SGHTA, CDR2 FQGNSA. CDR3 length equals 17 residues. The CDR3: CASSPPTRAQGANEQFF. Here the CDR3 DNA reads TGTGCCAGCAGCCCACCTACCCGAGCACAGGGGGCTAATGAGCAGTTCTTC.

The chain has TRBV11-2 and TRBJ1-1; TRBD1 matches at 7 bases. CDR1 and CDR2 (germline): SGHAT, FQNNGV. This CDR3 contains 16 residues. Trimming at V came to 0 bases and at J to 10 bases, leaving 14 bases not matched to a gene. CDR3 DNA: TGTGCCAGCAGCTTAGAGCCGGCAGGGGGTGGGATAGGAGCTTTCTTT. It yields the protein CASSLEPAGGGIGAFF. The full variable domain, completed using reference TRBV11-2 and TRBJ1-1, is EAGVAQSPRYKIIEKRQSVAFWCNPISGHATLYWYQQILGQGPKLLIQFQNNGVVDDSQLPKDRFSAERLKGVDSTLKIQPAKLEDSAVYLCASSLEPAGGGIGAFFGQGTRLTVV.

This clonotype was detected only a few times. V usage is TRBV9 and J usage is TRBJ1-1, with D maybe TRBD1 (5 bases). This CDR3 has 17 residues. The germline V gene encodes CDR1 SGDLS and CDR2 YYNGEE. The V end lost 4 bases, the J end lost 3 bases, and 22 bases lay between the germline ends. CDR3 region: CASSPRDSAPTDTEAFF. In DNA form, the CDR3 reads TGTGCCAGCAGCCCCCGGGACTCCGCCCCGACTGACACTGAAGCTTTCTTT.

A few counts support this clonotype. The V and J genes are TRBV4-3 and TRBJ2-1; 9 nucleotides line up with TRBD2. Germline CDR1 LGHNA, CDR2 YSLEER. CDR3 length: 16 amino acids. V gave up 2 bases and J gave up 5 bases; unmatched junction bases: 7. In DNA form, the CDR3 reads TGCGCCAGCAGCCAATCGGCGGGGGGGCCTCACAATGAGCAGTTCTTC. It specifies CASSQSAGGPHNEQFF.

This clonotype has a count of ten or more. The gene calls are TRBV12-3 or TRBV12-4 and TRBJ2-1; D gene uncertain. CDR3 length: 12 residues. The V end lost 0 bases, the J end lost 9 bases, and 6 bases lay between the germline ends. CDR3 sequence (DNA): TGTGCCAGCAGTTTAGCGACGATTGAGCAGTTCTTC. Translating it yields CASSLATIEQFF.

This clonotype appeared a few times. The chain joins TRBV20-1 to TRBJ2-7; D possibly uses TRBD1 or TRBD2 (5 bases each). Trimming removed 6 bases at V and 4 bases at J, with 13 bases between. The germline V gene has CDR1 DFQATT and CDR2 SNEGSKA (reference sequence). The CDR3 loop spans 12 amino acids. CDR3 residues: CSAEGTGYEQYF. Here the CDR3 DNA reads TGCAGTGCCGAGGGCACAGGATACGAGCAGTACTTC.

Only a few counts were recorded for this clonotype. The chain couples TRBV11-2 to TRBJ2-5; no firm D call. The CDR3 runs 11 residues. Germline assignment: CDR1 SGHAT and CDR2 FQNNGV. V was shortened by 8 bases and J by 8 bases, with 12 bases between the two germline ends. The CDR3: CASRQVETQYF. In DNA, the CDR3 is TGTGCCAGCCGGCAGGTGGAAACCCAGTACTTC. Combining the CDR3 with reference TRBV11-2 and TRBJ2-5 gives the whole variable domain EAGVAQSPRYKIIEKRQSVAFWCNPISGHATLYWYQQILGQGPKLLIQFQNNGVVDDSQLPKDRFSAERLKGVDSTLKIQPAKLEDSAVYLCASRQVETQYFGPGTRLLVL.

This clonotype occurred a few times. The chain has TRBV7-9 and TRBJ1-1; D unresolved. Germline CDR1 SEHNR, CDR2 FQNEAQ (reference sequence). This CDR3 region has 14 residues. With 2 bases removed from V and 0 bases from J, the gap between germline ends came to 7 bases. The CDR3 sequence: CASSLTRVNTEAFF. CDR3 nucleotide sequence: TGTGCCAGCAGCTTAACCCGCGTGAACACTGAAGCTTTCTTT.